This passage covers 20 T cell receptor beta chains from one sample sequenced in a study of tumor and adjacent non-tumor tissue in lung cancer. TCRbeta libraries were built with three rounds of nested PCR, modified from ARM-PCR. One entry per CDR3 protein results from TCRdb running MiXCR on the multiplex PCR reads. The table lists 110,000 or so distinct CDR3 sequences, roughly 74% of them singletons, with 35% to 40% in the top ten. The template was RNA from unsorted bulk tissue. Sequencing was carried out using lung tumor tissue. These TCRs come from an older woman with non-small cell lung cancer.

About this clonotype: The junction and the germline gene differ at one end; a read error may be behind it. The gene calls are TRBV20-1 and TRBJ2-5; the D is unclear. The CDR3 runs 10 residues. From germline, CDR1 is DFQATT and CDR2 SNEGSKA (reference sequence). The CDR3 region has the DNA TGCAATGCTGGCCAGGAGACCCAGTACTTC. This gives the protein CNAGQETQYF.

Turning to this clonotype: Lacking the conserved final phenylalanine or tryptophan, this CDR3 likely reflects a read error. This sequence joins TRBV11-1 and TRBJ2-3; no definite D call. The DNA matches TRBJ1-5 better at its end, which makes the J call doubtful. Germline V gene sequence: CDR1 SGHAT, CDR2 FQDESV (reference sequence). The CDR3 length is 13 residues. The CDR3 coding sequence is TGCGCCAGCAGCTTACTAGCGAAAGATACGCAGCATATT. Translating gives CASSLLAKDTQHI.

Details on this clonotype: A read error may account for a junction end that differs from germline. The chain is built from TRBV20-1 and TRBJ2-1; weak D call: TRBD2 (6 bases). The CDR3 consists of 15 residues. Germline V gene lookup returns CDR1 DFQATT and CDR2 SNEGSKA (reference sequence). The CDR3 is CSALGTSSSYNEQFF. Written as DNA, the CDR3 is TGCAGTGCTCTCGGGACTTCTAGCTCCTACAATGAACAGTTCTTC.

Comments on this clonotype: The germline gene is not matched at one end of the junction; a read error may be the cause. The chain combines TRBV29-1 with TRBJ2-7; 8 nucleotides align to TRBD1. CDR1 is SQVTM, CDR2 ANQGSEA, per germline. There are 15 residues in the CDR3. DNA for the CDR3: TGCAGTGTTGAACTCCTGCAGGGGGCTTCCTACGAGCAGTACTTC. Translated, it gives CSVELLQGASYEQYF.

V is TRBV6-5 and J is TRBJ1-2; maybe TRBD1 (5 bases). Per germline, CDR1 MNHEY and CDR2 SVGAGI. The CDR3 is made up of 14 amino acids. Trimming shortened V by 5 bases and J by 6 bases, and 16 bases separated the two germline ends. For the CDR3, the DNA is TGTGCCAGCAGTAGGGCCGTGACAGACCATGGCTACACCTTC. It specifies CASSRAVTDHGYTF.

Comments on this clonotype: Compared with germline, one end of the junction differs, possibly owing to a read error. V and J are TRBV6-2 or TRBV6-3 and TRBJ2-3, with a possible D match to TRBD2 (6 bases). CDR1 and CDR2 (germline): MNHEY, SVGEGT. The CDR3 sequence is 15 residues long. The CDR3 nucleotides read TGTGCCAACCGACTAGTCGGGGGAAGCACAGATACGCGGTATTTT. Protein: CANRLVGGSTDTRYF.

Note on this clonotype: Sequence at one end of the junction differs from germline and may be a read error. The chain employs TRBV29-1 and TRBJ2-2; D ambiguous. Germline assignment: CDR1 SQVTM and CDR2 ANQGSEA. The length of the CDR3 is 13 residues. The CDR3 sequence is CGVDMENTGELFF. The DNA for the CDR3 is TGCGGCGTTGACATGGAGAACACCGGGGAGCTGTTTTTT.

Concerning this clonotype itself: A much larger clone sits a single nucleotide away, making a read error possible. This chain connects TRBV20-1 to TRBJ1-3; no reliable D call. This CDR3 has 15 amino acids. Trimming took off 2 bases at V and 3 bases at J, with 14 bases between the two ends. CDR1 and CDR2 (germline): DFQATT, SNEGSKA (reference sequence). The CDR3 sequence is CSARRGLRYGNTIYF. The CDR3 bases are TGCAGTGCTAGAAGAGGGTTACGCTATGGAAACACCATATATTTT.

As regards this clonotype: Since a much larger clone is just one base distant, this may be a read error. V and J are TRBV4-1 and TRBJ2-1, with TRBD1 matching over 9 bases. The CDR3 totals 19 residues. Germline V gene lookup returns CDR1 MGHRA and CDR2 YSYEKL. CDR3: CASSLLPGQGRGSYNEQCF. The DNA for the CDR3 is TGCGCCAGCAGCCTCCTACCGGGACAGGGAAGAGGCTCCTACAATGAGCAGTGCTTC.

Regarding this clonotype: The conserved closing phenylalanine or tryptophan is absent in this CDR3, likely reflecting a read error. The DNA is left out, because the CDR3 cannot be placed on it with certainty; the CDR3 is given as TCRdb lists it. The CDR3 loop reads CASSQDRSDEQHS. The V gene is TRBV4-1, the J gene TRBJ2-7. Germline assignment: CDR1 MGHRA and CDR2 YSYEKL. A total of 13 residues make up the CDR3, ends included.

Remarks on this clonotype: One base away lies a much larger clone, so this may be a sequencing read error. The chain uses TRBV20-1 and TRBJ1-6, with D perhaps matching TRBD1 (6 bases). CDR3 length: 14 residues. Per the germline V gene, CDR1 is DFQATT and CDR2 is SNEGSKA (reference sequence). V shed 3 bases and J shed 9 bases, with 15 bases lying between them. The DNA of the CDR3 is TGCAGTGCTAGGGAATCAGGGGCAAGTTCACCCCTCCACTTT. It codes for CSARESGASSPLHF.

This clonotype has only a few counts. The V gene is TRBV21-1, the J gene TRBJ2-1; the tabulated D call, TRBD1, remains unverified against the DNA. TRBV21-1 counts as a pseudogene. The CDR3 consists of 15 residues. The CDR3 is CASSALTGRYNEQFF. CDR3 DNA: TGTGCCAGCAGCGCGTTGACAGGGCGCTACAATGAGCAGTTCTTC.

A word on this clonotype: A junction end diverges from the germline sequence, so it may reflect a read error. The chain joins TRBV11-3 to TRBJ2-3; 7 nucleotides align to TRBD1. The CDR3 covers 13 residues. Germline V gene data show CDR1 as SGHNT and CDR2 as YENEEA. The CDR3 DNA reads as TGTGCCAACAGACGGGACAGCGTGGATACACAGTATTTT. This encodes CANRRDSVDTQYF.

This clonotype showed up just a few times. This may be a read error: a much more frequent sequence differs by one nucleotide. The gene calls are TRBV5-5 and TRBJ1-4; TRBD1 is a possible D gene (5 bases). V dropped 0 bases and J dropped 3 bases, with 18 bases sitting between them. Germline V gene lookup returns CDR1 SGHKS and CDR2 YYEKEE (reference sequence). This CDR3 region has 18 residues. CDR3 residues: CASSLAFQGSVANEKLFF. The CDR3 DNA follows: TGTGCCAGCAGCTTGGCCTTCCAGGGAAGCGTGGCTAATGAAAAACTGTTTTTT.

This chain links TRBV28 with TRBJ1-5; D remains ambiguous. The V gene lost 3 bases and the J gene lost 7 bases, with 10 bases spanning the gap. From germline, CDR1 is MDHEN and CDR2 SYDVKM. The CDR3 totals 13 residues. In nucleotides, the CDR3 is TGTGCCAGCAGTTTTAGGGATCGGCAGCCCCAGCATTTT. This sequence encodes CASSFRDRQPQHF.

As concerns this clonotype: At one boundary the junction diverges from the germline segment, which might be a read error. The rearrangement uses TRBV11-2 and TRBJ2-1; D is undetermined. The CDR3 sequence is 16 residues long. CDR1 and CDR2 from the germline V gene are SGHAT and FQNNGV. The CDR3 here is CASSFNPRDQLNEKFF. CDR3 bases: TGTGCCAGCAGCTTTAATCCACGCGATCAACTGAATGAGAAGTTCTTC. Looking up the rest from reference TRBV11-2 and TRBJ2-1 gives the full variable domain: EAGVAQSPRYKIIEKRQSVAFWCNPISGHATLYWYQQILGQGPKLLIQFQNNGVVDDSQLPKDRFSAERLKGVDSTLKIQPAKLEDSAVYLCASSFNPRDQLNEKFFGPGTRLTVL.

On this clonotype itself: Given a much more abundant clone one base away, this may be a read error. The chain joins TRBV7-8 to TRBJ1-2, with D unclear. CDR1 is SGHVS and CDR2 is FQNEAQ in the germline V gene. This CDR3 comprises 12 residues. Here the CDR3 DNA reads TGTGCCAACAGCTTAAGCAGCCTTGGCTACACCTTC. Its protein product is CANSLSSLGYTF.

This clonotype came up a few times. The junction shows a germline mismatch at one end, possibly a read error. V and J are TRBV20-1 and TRBJ2-5, with 7 bases that match TRBD2. There are 14 residues in the CDR3. Germline-derived CDR1 and CDR2 are DFQATT and SNEGSKA (reference sequence). The CDR3 is CSAGGGGSPQTQNF. Written as DNA, the CDR3 is TGCAGTGCTGGGGGGGGGGGTTCCCCCCAGACCCAAAACTTC.

With regard to this clonotype: One base away lies a much larger clone, so this may be a sequencing read error. The CDR3: CASSPIVSNEKLFF. In DNA form, the CDR3 reads TGTGCCAGCAGTCCGATAGTAAGCAATGAAAAACTGTTTTTT. The chain carries TRBV12-3 or TRBV12-4 and TRBJ1-4; D gene ambiguous. CDR3 length: 14 amino acids. The V end lost 5 bases, the J end lost 5 bases, and 12 bases lay between the germline ends.

Many counts were recorded for this clonotype. The chain has TRBV28 and TRBJ2-1, with 9 nucleotides matching TRBD1. The CDR3 length is 18 residues. Germline lookup yields CDR1 MDHEN and CDR2 SYDVKM. Trimming removed 3 bases from V and 1 base from J; junction bases left unmatched: 10. The CDR3 DNA reads TGTGCCAGCAGTTTTGCACAGGGGGCAATCAGGTCCTACAATGAGCAGTTCTTC. Its protein product is CASSFAQGAIRSYNEQFF.